These 3 T cell receptor beta chains share one sample of origin, sequenced in a study of beta chain features in type 1 diabetes. Antigen specificity for these receptors is unknown. Study observations and caveats: Type 1 diabetes patients had moderately but significantly shorter TCRB CDR3s in all four CD4+ subsets.

Expressed TCRB transcripts were sequenced because the entire RNA isolate underwent reverse transcription. Measured with immunoSEQ multiplex PCR; TCRdb has only the in-frame clones, and not every one. The sample lists 200,000 to 300,000 clones, 11% occurring once. Source material: naive CD4+ T cells from blood. Receptors were obtained from a man between 25 and 39 years old with type 1 diabetes.

The gene calls are TRBV6-6 and TRBJ2-3; 7 bases agree with TRBD1. CDR3 length equals 13 residues. CDR1 and CDR2 (germline): MNHNY, SVGAGI (reference sequence). The V gene end was trimmed by 7 bases and the J gene end by 2 bases; junction bases not matched to a gene: 3. CDR3 sequence reads: CASTGQYTDTQYF. The CDR3, as DNA: TGTGCCAGCACGGGACAGTACACAGATACGCAGTATTTT.

This clone was counted only a few times. The V call is TRBV9, the J call TRBJ2-7; D possibly corresponds to TRBD2 (6 bases). Trimming cost V 6 bases and J 1 base, with 14 bases left between them. The CDR3 has 14 amino acids. The V gene's germline CDR1 is SGDLS and CDR2 YYNGEE. The CDR3 DNA sequence: TGTGCCAGCACAAGGGGACTCTTGTCCTACGAGCAGTACTTC. Protein product: CASTRGLLSYEQYF. The variable domain in full, with the rest retrieved from reference TRBV9 and TRBJ2-7, is DSGVTQTPKHLITATGQRVTLRCSPRSGDLSVYWYQQSLDQGLQFLIQYYNGEERAKGNILERFSAQQFPDLHSELNLSSLELGDSALYFCASTRGLLSYEQYFGPGTRLTVT.

This chain uses TRBV11-2 with TRBJ1-2, with 8 bases aligning to TRBD1. V shed 5 bases and J 4 bases; nucleotides not matched to a gene: 15. The CDR3 sequence is 17 residues long. Germline CDR1 reads SGHAT; CDR2 reads FQNNGV. For the CDR3, the DNA is TGTGCCAGCAGCCCAAACCCACAGGGGGGTCCCCTCTATGGCTACACCTTC. Translation: CASSPNPQGGPLYGYTF.